One sample yielded the 26 T cell receptor beta chains listed below, sequenced in a study of blood T cell repertoires in COVID-19. The protocol was immunoSEQ multiplex PCR, while the TCRdb copy is restricted to in-frame clones and leaves out a portion. The profile shows tens of thousands of clones, approximately 90% of them singletons. Material for sequencing was peripheral blood. The receptors shown here come from a man aged 45 to 65 in a cohort sampled during active COVID-19.

This chain joins TRBV19 and TRBJ1-2; 8 nucleotides align to TRBD1. Germline V gives CDR1 LNHDA, CDR2 SQIVND (reference sequence). CDR3 size: 16 residues. V shed 3 bases, J shed 2 bases, and the junction held 8 bases outside the gene matches. As DNA, the CDR3 is TGTGCCAGTAGTATGGGAAGGGACAGGAGGAACTATGGCTACACCTTC. Translated: CASSMGRDRRNYGYTF.

V is TRBV28 and J is TRBJ2-3; D unresolved. Germline CDR1 MDHEN, CDR2 SYDVKM. V dropped 5 bases and J dropped 2 bases, with 17 bases sitting between them. This CDR3 contains 16 residues. The CDR3 region is CASSTLSRLVTDTQYF. Here the CDR3 DNA reads TGTGCCAGCAGTACCCTGTCGCGTCTTGTCACAGATACGCAGTATTTT.

The rearrangement links TRBV4-2 to TRBJ2-7, with 9 bases lining up with TRBD2. The CDR3 contains 15 residues. From germline, CDR1 is LGHNA and CDR2 YNFKEQ. After removal of 0 bases from V and 4 bases from J, the junction contained 4 bases not matched to a gene. CDR3 amino acids: CASSQDLGLAYEQYF. DNA of the CDR3: TGTGCCAGCAGCCAAGATTTGGGACTAGCTTACGAGCAGTACTTC.

The chain recombines TRBV6-1 with TRBJ1-6, with D uncertain. The CDR3 extends over 15 amino acids. Trimming removed 2 bases at V and 6 bases at J, with 11 bases between. Germline lookup yields CDR1 MNHNS and CDR2 SASEGT. CDR3 in amino acids: CASSEPGRINSPLHF. CDR3 nucleotide sequence: TGTGCCAGCAGTGAACCGGGAAGGATTAATTCACCCCTCCACTTT.

This chain connects TRBV30 to TRBJ1-2, with 10 bases that match TRBD1. The CDR3 sequence is 13 residues long. Germline V lookup: CDR1 GTSNPN, CDR2 SVGIG (reference sequence). Losses at the gene ends were 1 base for V and 8 bases for J; bases not matched to a gene: 4. CDR3 sequence (DNA): TGTGCCTGGAGTGAAGGGACAGGGGCCGGCTACACCTTC. It encodes CAWSEGTGAGYTF.

The chain combines TRBV11-2 with TRBJ2-5; 7 bases match TRBD1. The V gene's germline CDR1 is SGHAT and CDR2 FQNNGV. CDR3 length equals 15 residues. The J segment lost 0 bases and the V segment lost 3 bases, leaving 4 bases of the junction unmatched. The CDR3 is CASSFGRGYQETQYF. The CDR3 coding sequence is TGTGCCAGCAGCTTTGGCAGGGGGTACCAAGAGACCCAGTACTTC.

This chain connects TRBV5-1 to TRBJ1-2; tentatively, D is TRBD1 (6 bases). V was cut by 4 bases and J by 4 bases, with 20 bases left in between. The CDR3 has 16 residues. CDR1 SGHRS and CDR2 YFSETQ come from the germline V gene. CDR3 protein: CASSPTTGPGSYGYTF. The CDR3 bases are TGCGCCAGCAGCCCAACGACAGGACCTGGCTCCTATGGCTACACCTTC. Together with reference TRBV5-1 and TRBJ1-2, the CDR3 gives the full variable domain: KAGVTQTPRYLIKTRGQQVTLSCSPISGHRSVSWYQQTPGQGLQFLFEYFSETQRNKGNFPGRFSGRQFSNSRSEMNVSTLELGDSALYLCASSPTTGPGSYGYTFGSGTRLTVV.

The chain combines TRBV7-9 with TRBJ2-7, with 8 nucleotides matching TRBD1. Unmatched junction bases numbered 5, after V lost 7 bases and J lost 0 bases. Germline assignment: CDR1 SEHNR and CDR2 FQNEAQ (reference sequence). The CDR3 covers 14 residues. The CDR3 sequence: CASTLQGASYEQYF. The DNA for the CDR3 is TGTGCCAGCACCCTCCAGGGGGCCTCCTACGAGCAGTACTTC.

The chain combines TRBV12-3 or TRBV12-4 with TRBJ2-1, with a weak D call TRBD1 (6 bases). This CDR3 region has 12 residues. Trimming removed 6 bases at V and 8 bases at J, with 11 bases between. The CDR3 DNA reads as TGTGCCAGCAGCCCCTGGACAGATGAGCAGTTCTTC. Protein sequence: CASSPWTDEQFF.

This clone has a handful of counts. The chain links TRBV18 to TRBJ2-2; D is ambiguous. The CDR3 has 14 residues. Germline V gene data show CDR1 as KGHSH and CDR2 as LQKENI. The V and J ends lost 0 bases and 5 bases respectively, with 7 bases between them. CDR3 bases: TGTGCCAGCTCACCACCTGCTCGGACCGGGGAGCTGTTTTTT. Its translation: CASSPPARTGELFF.

This clone showed up just once. V is TRBV30 and J is TRBJ1-5; D is uncertain. There are 16 residues in the CDR3. Germline-derived CDR1 and CDR2 are GTSNPN and SVGIG (reference sequence). The V end lost 1 base, the J end lost 2 bases, and 15 bases lay between the germline ends. The CDR3 nucleotides are TGTGCCTGGAGTGCTCCCGGGATCTGGGGCAATCAGCCCCAGCATTTT. Translated, it gives CAWSAPGIWGNQPQHF.

The chain has TRBV4-1 and TRBJ1-5; D ambiguous. The CDR3 runs to 13 residues. CDR1 and CDR2 (germline): MGHRA, YSYEKL. Deletions cut 0 bases from V and 8 bases from J, with 8 bases between. The CDR3 region is CASSQEVREPQHF. CDR3 sequence (DNA): TGCGCCAGCAGCCAAGAGGTCCGGGAGCCCCAGCATTTT.

This chain joins TRBV5-6 and TRBJ1-5; 8 bases line up with TRBD1. This CDR3 is 14 amino acids long. V was clipped by 4 bases and J by 6 bases; unmatched bases: 6. The germline CDR1 and CDR2 sequences are SGHDT and YYEEEE. CDR3 sequence: CASSTDRGRQPQHF. In DNA, the CDR3 is TGTGCCAGCAGCACAGACAGGGGCCGTCAGCCCCAGCATTTT.

The J gene is TRBJ1-5, the V gene TRBV27, with a tentative D call TRBD1 (5 bases). Germline V gene data show CDR1 as MNHEY and CDR2 as SMNVEV (reference sequence). The CDR3 totals 12 residues. The V and J ends lost 4 bases and 6 bases respectively, with 7 bases between them. In DNA, the CDR3 is TGTGCCAGCAGTTCCGGGGGTCAGCCCCAGCATTTT. This gives the protein CASSSGGQPQHF.

This chain links TRBV4-1 with TRBJ2-2; perhaps TRBD1 as D (5 bases). Trimming removed 1 base from V and 6 bases from J, with 15 bases in between. This CDR3 has 16 residues. Germline V gives CDR1 MGHRA, CDR2 YSYEKL. The CDR3: CASSQVWAKGAGELFF. Here the CDR3 DNA reads TGCGCCAGCAGCCAAGTATGGGCAAAAGGGGCCGGGGAGCTGTTTTTT.

The chain uses TRBV27 and TRBJ2-1, with D perhaps matching TRBD1 (6 bases). Trimming removed 2 bases at V and 8 bases at J, with 16 bases between. There are 15 residues in the CDR3. CDR1 and CDR2 (germline): MNHEY, SMNVEV (reference sequence). The CDR3 region is CASSLRGHQLYEQFF. The CDR3 nucleotides are TGTGCCAGCAGTTTACGGGGACACCAATTGTATGAGCAGTTCTTC.

The chain recombines TRBV3-1 (or the pseudogene TRBV3-2) with TRBJ2-3; 14 bases are shared with TRBD2. CDR1 and CDR2 from the germline V gene are LGHDT and YNNKEL (reference sequence). CDR3 length equals 17 residues. Trimming removed 1 base from V and 4 bases from J; junction bases left unmatched: 4. The CDR3 DNA follows: TGTGCCAGCAGCCAAGGACTAGCGGGAGGGGACTCAGATACGCAGTATTTT. Its protein is CASSQGLAGGDSDTQYF.

The J gene is TRBJ2-3, the V gene TRBV5-1, with 9 bases identical to TRBD2. V lost 1 base to trimming and J lost 2 bases; unmatched junction nucleotides: 8. The CDR3 sequence is 17 residues long. The germline CDR1 and CDR2 sequences are SGHRS and YFSETQ. The CDR3, as DNA: TGCGCCAGCAGCTTGCGGGTGACTAGCGGACACACAGATACGCAGTATTTT. Its translation: CASSLRVTSGHTDTQYF.

V and J are TRBV4-3 and TRBJ1-6; D is possibly TRBD1 (5 bases). Per the germline V gene, CDR1 is LGHNA and CDR2 is YSLEER. The CDR3 is 16 amino acids. Trimming removed 0 bases at V and 9 bases at J, with 15 bases between. As DNA, the CDR3 is TGCGCCAGCAGCCAAGATCTTAGTGACAGAATTTCACCCCTCCACTTT. It codes for CASSQDLSDRISPLHF.

The chain employs TRBV6-1 and TRBJ2-7, with TRBD2 identical over 9 bases. The CDR3 spans 14 residues. The germline gives CDR1 MNHNS, CDR2 SASEGT. The ends lost 2 bases at V and 1 base at J; junction bases unmatched: 0. The CDR3 protein is CASSELAGSYEQYV. The CDR3 nucleotides are TGTGCCAGCAGTGAACTAGCGGGATCCTACGAGCAGTACGTC.

V usage is TRBV25-1 and J usage is TRBJ2-3; 8 nucleotides agree with TRBD1. CDR1 and CDR2 from the germline V gene are MGHDK and SYGVNS. The CDR3 runs 14 residues. V gave up 6 bases and J gave up 4 bases; unmatched junction bases: 6. The CDR3 is CASSEDRVADTQYF. In DNA, the CDR3 is TGTGCCAGCAGCGAGGACAGGGTTGCAGATACGCAGTATTTT.

The chain joins TRBV4-1 to TRBJ2-4, with D maybe TRBD2 (7 bases). Trimming stripped 1 base from V and 8 bases from J, with 18 bases between. The CDR3 sequence is 16 residues long. CDR1 MGHRA and CDR2 YSYEKL come from the germline V gene. CDR3 bases: TGCGCCAGCAGCCAAGCAACAGGGAGGGCAATGGACATTCAGTACTTC. This sequence encodes CASSQATGRAMDIQYF.

The V call is TRBV9, the J call TRBJ2-3; no firm D call. The CDR3 totals 16 residues. The germline gives CDR1 SGDLS, CDR2 YYNGEE. The V end was cut by 0 bases, the J end by 2 bases, with 13 bases between. CDR3 sequence: CASSVDVTVITDTQYF. CDR3 sequence (DNA): TGTGCCAGCAGCGTAGACGTAACAGTTATCACAGATACGCAGTATTTT.

The chain has TRBV7-9 and TRBJ1-1, with 7 positions matching TRBD1. The CDR3 loop spans 15 amino acids. V lost 7 bases and J lost 0; bases outside the gene matches: 8. Germline CDR1 SEHNR, CDR2 FQNEAQ (reference sequence). CDR3 DNA sequence: TGTGCCAGCACCCCCGGGACAGAGCTGAACACTGAAGCTTTCTTT. As protein: CASTPGTELNTEAFF. Complete variable domain (other parts from reference TRBV7-9 and TRBJ1-1): DTGVSQNPRHKITKRGQNVTFRCDPISEHNRLYWYRQTLGQGPEFLTYFQNEAQLEKSRLLSDRFSAERPKGSFSTLEIQRTEQGDSAMYLCASTPGTELNTEAFFGQGTRLTVV.

V and J are TRBV11-3 and TRBJ2-3, with D possibly matching TRBD1 (5 bases). CDR1 SGHNT and CDR2 YENEEA come from the germline V gene. There are 14 residues in the CDR3. Trimming shortened V by 4 bases and J by 1 base, and 9 bases separated the two germline ends. CDR3 DNA sequence: TGTGCCAGCAGCTCAGTAGGGGGCACAGATACGCAGTATTTT. Translation: CASSSVGGTDTQYF.

In its sample, this clone was seen once. This chain uses TRBV6-5 with TRBJ2-5; 10 bases line up with TRBD2. V lost 7 bases and J lost 4; bases outside the gene matches: 3. The CDR3 has 13 residues. The germline V gene has CDR1 MNHEY and CDR2 SVGAGI. CDR3 DNA: TGTGCCAGCATGGCTAGCGGGAGAGAGACCCAGTACTTC. Its translation: CASMASGRETQYF.